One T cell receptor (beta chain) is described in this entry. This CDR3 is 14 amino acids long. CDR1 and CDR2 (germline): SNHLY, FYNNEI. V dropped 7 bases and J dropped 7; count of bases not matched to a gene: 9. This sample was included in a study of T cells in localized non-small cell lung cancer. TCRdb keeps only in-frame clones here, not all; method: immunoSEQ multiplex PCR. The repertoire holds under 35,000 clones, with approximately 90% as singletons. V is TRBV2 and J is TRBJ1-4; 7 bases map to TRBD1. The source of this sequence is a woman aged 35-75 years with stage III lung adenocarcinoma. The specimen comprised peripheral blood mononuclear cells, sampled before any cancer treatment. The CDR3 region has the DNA TGTGCCAGCACCGGAGGCAGGGGGGGTGAAAAACTGTTTTTT. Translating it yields CASTGGRGGEKLFF.